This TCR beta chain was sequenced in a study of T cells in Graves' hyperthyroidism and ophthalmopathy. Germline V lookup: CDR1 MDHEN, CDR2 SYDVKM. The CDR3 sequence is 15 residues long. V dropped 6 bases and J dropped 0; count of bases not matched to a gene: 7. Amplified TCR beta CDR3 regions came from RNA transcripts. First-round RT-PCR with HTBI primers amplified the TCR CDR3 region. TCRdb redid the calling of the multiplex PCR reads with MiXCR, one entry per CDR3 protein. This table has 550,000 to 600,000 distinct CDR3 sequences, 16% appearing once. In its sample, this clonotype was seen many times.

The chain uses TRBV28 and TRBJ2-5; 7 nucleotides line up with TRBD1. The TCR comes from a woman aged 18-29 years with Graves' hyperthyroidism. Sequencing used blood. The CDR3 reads CASRDGQAYQETQYF. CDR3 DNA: TGTGCCAGCAGGGACGGACAGGCGTACCAAGAGACCCAGTACTTC.